Described below is a single T cell receptor beta chain sequence and its context. This record belongs to a study of blood T cell repertoires in COVID-19. Study background: Sites in the United States, Italy and Spain provided acute and convalescent COVID-19 samples. Sources were T cells, B-cell-depleted T cells, or PBMCs; the material itself was cDNA or gDNA.

How the authors handled the data: How many nucleated cells were present was estimated from reference gene primer amplification. Only in-frame clones appear in the TCRdb table, and some are missing; sequencing was by immunoSEQ multiplex PCR. V and J calls and clone size are copied from that table; D and trimming were computed from the DNA. In the table there are fewer than 500,000 clones, 85% to 90% of which are singletons. Recruited during active infection, patients (from Seattle) were subsequently followed longitudinally. The receptor's source is a young man with COVID-19, enrolled during active disease. Sequencing used peripheral blood.

The CDR3 loop reads CACNRGGETEAFF. In DNA form, the CDR3 reads TGTGCCTGCAACAGGGGAGGAGAGACTGAAGCTTTCTTT. The chain has TRBV5-4 and TRBJ1-1; 7 positions agree with TRBD1. The CDR3 consists of 13 residues. Germline trimming cut 10 bases from V and 5 bases from J; bases unmatched to any gene: 11. The germline V gene has CDR1 SGHNT and CDR2 YYREEE (reference sequence).